A selection of T cell receptor beta chains follows, all from one sample in a study of long-term antiretroviral therapy in people with HIV. Clones were sequenced by immunoSEQ multiplex PCR, and TCRdb holds only the in-frame ones, with some missing. The sample has roughly 29,000 clones, around 82% seen once. The sample in question was unsorted PBMCs, obtained 3 years after starting antiretroviral therapy. The receptor set was obtained from a man aged 35 to 55 with HIV. Both conserved end residues are part of each CDR3. A D gene is named only where the DNA matches it firmly. The size entry is marked missing in some rows and otherwise reads once, few, many or a size class.

CASSHPTGPLSTNEKLFF	TGTGCCAGCAGCCACCCGACAGGTCCTCTCTCAACTAATGAAAAACTGTTTTTT	18	-	-	TRBV14	TRBJ1-4
CASSTGTGGNSPLHF	TGTGCCAGCAGTACCGGGACAGGGGGGAATTCACCCCTCCACTTT	15	TRBD1	-	TRBV6-1	TRBJ1-6
CASSLDPGAANTGELFF	TGTGCCAGCAGCTTAGATCCGGGGGCCGCGAACACCGGGGAGCTGTTTTTT	17	-	-	TRBV11-2	TRBJ2-2
CASSPIAGGTDTQYF	TGTGCCAGCAGTCCAATAGCGGGTGGCACAGATACGCAGTATTTT	15	TRBD2	-	TRBV11-3	TRBJ2-3
CASRRQGLSYEQYF	TGTGCCAGCCGAAGACAGGGCCTCTCCTACGAGCAGTACTTC	14	TRBD1	-	TRBV6-5	TRBJ2-7
CASRSTSGRLNEQFF	TGTGCCAGCAGGTCGACTAGCGGGAGGTTAAATGAGCAGTTCTTC	15	TRBD2	-	TRBV6-6	TRBJ2-1
CASSLGLSETQYF	TGCGCCAGCAGCTTGGGACTAAGTGAGACCCAGTACTTC	13	-	-	TRBV5-1	TRBJ2-5
CASSWDSNSYEQYF	TGTGCCAGCAGCTGGGACAGTAACTCCTACGAGCAGTACTTC	14	TRBD1	-	TRBV7-9	TRBJ2-7
CASSFLGTGELFF	TGTGCCAGCAGCTTTTTGGGAACCGGGGAGCTGTTTTTT	13	-	once	TRBV7-9	TRBJ2-2
CASSEGHADEQFF	TGTGCCAGCAGCGAGGGCCATGCCGATGAGCAGTTCTTC	13	-	once	TRBV9	TRBJ2-1
CAISESHSTNEKLFF	TGTGCCATCAGTGAGTCGCACTCAACTAATGAAAAACTGTTTTTT	15	-	-	TRBV10-3	TRBJ1-4
CASTDSRASSNQPQHF	TGTGCCAGCACCGACTCGAGGGCATCAAGCAATCAGCCCCAGCATTTT	16	-	-	TRBV7-3	TRBJ1-5
CASSTRQSMNTEAFF	TGTGCCAGCAGTACTCGACAGTCTATGAACACTGAAGCTTTCTTT	15	-	-	TRBV27	TRBJ1-1
CASSLGGTGVLAHTDTQYF	TGTGCCAGCAGCTTGGGTGGGACAGGGGTTTTGGCGCACACAGATACGCAGTATTTT	19	TRBD1	-	TRBV5-6	TRBJ2-3
CASSIFRTEAFF	TGCGCCAGCAGTATCTTTAGGACTGAAGCTTTCTTT	12	-	-	TRBV10-2	TRBJ1-1
CSVAGPTAKSSYNEQFF	TGCAGCGTTGCCGGGCCGACGGCCAAGAGCTCCTACAATGAGCAGTTCTTC	17	-	-	TRBV29-1	TRBJ2-1
CASSGQGANYGYTF	TGTGCCAGCAGCGGACAGGGCGCAAACTATGGCTACACCTTC	14	TRBD1	-	TRBV2	TRBJ1-2
CASSLQAGGREQFF	TGTGCCAGCAGTTTACAAGCGGGAGGCCGCGAGCAGTTCTTC	14	TRBD2	few	TRBV28	TRBJ2-1
CASSLDGNLNQPQHF	TGCGCCAGCAGCTTGGATGGGAACCTAAATCAGCCCCAGCATTTT	15	-	-	TRBV5-1	TRBJ1-5
CASSYFSYNEQFF	TGCGCCAGCAGTTACTTCTCCTACAATGAGCAGTTCTTC	13	-	-	TRBV5-1	TRBJ2-1
CASSAGNFYEQYF	TGTGCCAGTAGTGCCGGGAACTTCTACGAGCAGTACTTC	13	-	-	TRBV19	TRBJ2-7
CASSLDRGPGNTIYF	TGCGCCAGCAGCTTGGACCGGGGGCCTGGAAACACCATATATTTT	15	-	-	TRBV5-1	TRBJ1-3
CASSLERAGPAGELFF	TGTGCCAGCAGCTTAGAGCGGGCGGGGCCGGCCGGGGAGCTGTTTTTT	16	-	-	TRBV7-2	TRBJ2-2
CASSFLSSRDRYTDTQYF	TGTGCCAGCAGCTTCCTCTCCTCGAGGGACCGATACACAGATACGCAGTATTTT	18	-	-	TRBV5-6	TRBJ2-3
CASSQGGVEVFF	TGTGCCAGCAGCCAAGGAGGAGTGGAGGTATTCTTT	12	-	-	TRBV14	TRBJ1-1
CASSDPGTTIRKGEAFF	TGTGCCAGCAGTGACCCCGGGACAACCATCAGGAAGGGTGAAGCTTTCTTT	17	-	-	TRBV25-1	TRBJ1-1
CASTRTGAGEAFF	TGTGCCAGCACCAGGACAGGGGCCGGTGAAGCTTTCTTT	13	TRBD1	-	TRBV6-1	TRBJ1-1
CASSRGTGSSYNSPLHF	TGCGCCAGCAGTAGGGGGACCGGGAGCTCCTATAATTCACCCCTCCACTTT	17	-	-	TRBV10-2	TRBJ1-6
CASSQDGKGQIPGELFF	TGTGCCAGCAGCCAAGATGGTAAGGGACAGATCCCCGGGGAGCTGTTTTTT	17	TRBD1	-	TRBV4-2	TRBJ2-2
CASSITGTITNEKLFF	TGTGCCAGTAGTATTACAGGAACCATCACTAATGAAAAACTGTTTTTT	16	-	-	TRBV19	TRBJ1-4
CSVPPRPRTWLWREQFF	TGCAGCGTTCCACCCCGTCCTAGGACCTGGTTGTGGCGTGAGCAGTTCTTC	17	-	few	TRBV29-1	TRBJ2-1
CAISESVAGGYNEQFF	TGTGCCATCAGTGAGTCGGTAGCGGGGGGCTACAATGAGCAGTTCTTC	16	TRBD2	once	TRBV10-3	TRBJ2-1
CASSETGWETQYF	TGTGCCAGCAGCGAGACTGGGTGGGAGACCCAGTACTTC	13	-	-	TRBV6-1	TRBJ2-5
CASSLTGPAGGLRDEQFF	TGTGCCAGCAGCTTAACTGGTCCAGCGGGGGGGCTCCGCGATGAGCAGTTCTTC	18	TRBD2	-	TRBV7-3	TRBJ2-1
CASSFTGSYEQYF	TGCGCCAGCAGCTTTACAGGGTCCTACGAGCAGTACTTC	13	-	-	TRBV5-1	TRBJ2-7
CASSGTSGSVNEQFF	TGCGCCAGCAGCGGGACTAGCGGGAGTGTAAATGAGCAGTTCTTC	15	TRBD2	-	TRBV5-1	TRBJ2-1
CASSESRGGVSLGTDTQYF	TGCGCCAGCAGTGAGTCGCGGGGAGGCGTATCGCTGGGCACAGATACGCAGTATTTT	19	-	-	TRBV10-2	TRBJ2-3
CASGLVTAGNFYYGYTF	TGTGCTAGTGGTTTGGTAACCGCGGGAAACTTCTACTATGGCTACACCTTC	17	-	-	TRBV12-5	TRBJ1-2
CASSLAVGRSYEQFF	TGCGCCAGCAGCTTGGCCGTGGGCAGGTCGTATGAGCAGTTCTTC	15	-	-	TRBV5-1	TRBJ2-1
CASSLAMEPRGGDTEAFF	TGTGCCAGCAGCTTGGCCATGGAGCCCCGGGGTGGAGACACTGAAGCTTTCTTT	18	-	-	TRBV5-6	TRBJ1-1